The rows below give T cell receptor beta chains drawn from one sample of a study of cytomegalovirus exposure and HLA in healthy donors. TCRdb's copy holds only in-frame clones and misses some; the assay was immunoSEQ multiplex PCR. The repertoire consists of 150,000 to 200,000 clones, with less than 90% occurring once and the leading ten covering 1.5% to 2%. The sequenced material came from PBMCs. Receptors originate from a man aged 45-65 years in good health and CMV-seronegative. CDR3s include the opening cysteine and the closing phenylalanine or tryptophan. A D gene is named only where the DNA matches it firmly. Size is omitted from some rows. Given values are once, few, many or a class for expanded clones.

CDR3nt: TGTGCCAGCAGCTTAGGTTCACAGGGTCTGAATTCACCCCTCCACTTT
CDR3aa: CASSLGSQGLNSPLHF
j_gene: TRBJ1-6
abundance: NA
v_gene: TRBV7-2
d_gene: NA

CDR3nt: TGTGCCTGGAGTGTACGGGGACAGGGGGCGTTGAGCAATCAGCCCCAGCATTTT
CDR3aa: CAWSVRGQGALSNQPQHF
j_gene: TRBJ1-5
abundance: once
v_gene: TRBV30
d_gene: TRBD1

CDR3nt: TGTGCCAGCAGTGCGACGGGGGGAGGCGTGGAGACCCAGTACTTC
CDR3aa: CASSATGGGVETQYF
j_gene: TRBJ2-5
abundance: NA
v_gene: TRBV28
d_gene: TRBD2

CDR3nt: TGTGCCAGCAGCTACCGGGACAGAGTTAACTATGGCTACACCTTC
CDR3aa: CASSYRDRVNYGYTF
j_gene: TRBJ1-2
abundance: NA
v_gene: TRBV5-6
d_gene: TRBD1

CDR3nt: TGTGCCAGCAAAAGACTAGCGGGAGGGCTCGAGCAGTACTTC
CDR3aa: CASKRLAGGLEQYF
j_gene: TRBJ2-7
abundance: NA
v_gene: TRBV7-9
d_gene: TRBD2

CDR3nt: TGTGCCAGCATCCGTGGGGGGGGGCTCTACGAGCAGTACTTC
CDR3aa: CASIRGGGLYEQYF
j_gene: TRBJ2-7
abundance: NA
v_gene: TRBV28
d_gene: NA

CDR3nt: TGTGCCAGCTCACCAGGACAGGGAGAGACCCAGTACTTC
CDR3aa: CASSPGQGETQYF
j_gene: TRBJ2-5
abundance: NA
v_gene: TRBV18
d_gene: TRBD1

CDR3nt: TGTGCCAGCAGCTTAGTCCTTCAGGGGGCGTACGAGCAGTACTTC
CDR3aa: CASSLVLQGAYEQYF
j_gene: TRBJ2-7
abundance: NA
v_gene: TRBV7-9
d_gene: TRBD1

CDR3nt: TGTGCCAGCAGTGACCGCTGGCGGGTTAGCACAGATACGCAGTATTTT
CDR3aa: CASSDRWRVSTDTQYF
j_gene: TRBJ2-3
abundance: NA
v_gene: TRBV2
d_gene: NA

CDR3nt: TGTGCCAGCTCACACAGGGGCCTGGCCCTTAGCACAGATACGCAGTATTTT
CDR3aa: CASSHRGLALSTDTQYF
j_gene: TRBJ2-3
abundance: NA
v_gene: TRBV18
d_gene: TRBD1

CDR3nt: TGTGCCAGCAGCCAACAGGGAAATGGCTACACCTTC
CDR3aa: CASSQQGNGYTF
j_gene: TRBJ1-2
abundance: NA
v_gene: TRBV28
d_gene: NA

CDR3nt: TGTGCCAGCAGCTTAGGAGGGACTAGCGGGGGAGAGACCCAGTACTTC
CDR3aa: CASSLGGTSGGETQYF
j_gene: TRBJ2-5
abundance: NA
v_gene: TRBV7-2
d_gene: TRBD2

CDR3nt: TGTGCCAGTAGACTAAAAGGGGTCGCTGAAGCTTTCTTT
CDR3aa: CASRLKGVAEAFF
j_gene: TRBJ1-1
abundance: NA
v_gene: TRBV19
d_gene: NA

CDR3nt: TGTGCCAGCAGCGTAATCCCTAGGGGGGGGAACACTGAAGCTTTCTTT
CDR3aa: CASSVIPRGGNTEAFF
j_gene: TRBJ1-1
abundance: NA
v_gene: TRBV9
d_gene: NA

CDR3nt: TGTGCCAGCAGCCAAGATAGTACGTCCTACAATGAGCAGTTCTTC
CDR3aa: CASSQDSTSYNEQFF
j_gene: TRBJ2-1
abundance: NA
v_gene: TRBV14
d_gene: NA

CDR3nt: TGTGCCAGCAGCCCGACAAGAGGGGGGGCCTTTGGCACCGGGGAGCTGTTTTTT
CDR3aa: CASSPTRGGAFGTGELFF
j_gene: TRBJ2-2
abundance: NA
v_gene: TRBV7-3
d_gene: NA

CDR3nt: TGTGCCAGCAGTTACTCGGCAGGGTATAATGAGCAGTTCTTC
CDR3aa: CASSYSAGYNEQFF
j_gene: TRBJ2-1
abundance: NA
v_gene: TRBV6-5
d_gene: NA

CDR3nt: TGTGCCAGCAGCTTCGGGACATCGTACTACGAGCAGTACTTC
CDR3aa: CASSFGTSYYEQYF
j_gene: TRBJ2-7
abundance: few
v_gene: TRBV5-6
d_gene: NA

CDR3nt: TGTGCCAGCAGTTTCGCGGGAGGGCGGGACAATGAGCAGTTCTTC
CDR3aa: CASSFAGGRDNEQFF
j_gene: TRBJ2-1
abundance: NA
v_gene: TRBV6-5
d_gene: TRBD2

CDR3nt: TGTGCCAGCAGTATAAGACAGGGAAACTATGGCTACACCTTC
CDR3aa: CASSIRQGNYGYTF
j_gene: TRBJ1-2
abundance: NA
v_gene: TRBV27
d_gene: TRBD1

CDR3nt: TGTGCCAGCAGCTTAAGGCAGCCAGGAGTAGGGGTTGACTATGGCTACACCTTC
CDR3aa: CASSLRQPGVGVDYGYTF
j_gene: TRBJ1-2
abundance: NA
v_gene: TRBV7-2
d_gene: NA

CDR3nt: TGCGCCAGCAGCCAAGATCTAGGAGGCCCGGGAGGCTACACCTTC
CDR3aa: CASSQDLGGPGGYTF
j_gene: TRBJ1-2
abundance: NA
v_gene: TRBV4-3
d_gene: NA

CDR3nt: TGTGCCAGCAGCTTGGGGGACAGGGGAGAAAAACTGTTTTTT
CDR3aa: CASSLGDRGEKLFF
j_gene: TRBJ1-4
abundance: NA
v_gene: TRBV5-5
d_gene: TRBD1

CDR3nt: TGTGCCAGCAGGGGCAGGGGGCAAGGCACTGAAGCTTTCTTT
CDR3aa: CASRGRGQGTEAFF
j_gene: TRBJ1-1
abundance: NA
v_gene: TRBV9
d_gene: TRBD1

CDR3nt: TGTGCCAGTAGCGGGACAGGGGGCGTAGAGACCCAGTACTTC
CDR3aa: CASSGTGGVETQYF
j_gene: TRBJ2-5
abundance: NA
v_gene: TRBV19
d_gene: TRBD1

CDR3nt: TGTGCCAGCAGCAGGGTCGCCGGGGAGCTGTTTTTT
CDR3aa: CASSRVAGELFF
j_gene: TRBJ2-2
abundance: NA
v_gene: TRBV6-5
d_gene: NA

CDR3nt: TGTGCCGGCAGCTTGGCCGGAGGGGTGGGTGAAAAACTGTTTTTT
CDR3aa: CAGSLAGGVGEKLFF
j_gene: TRBJ1-4
abundance: NA
v_gene: TRBV5-4
d_gene: NA

CDR3nt: TGTGCCAGCAGCTCCCGACAGGGTTTGATCGGGGAGCTGTTTTTT
CDR3aa: CASSSRQGLIGELFF
j_gene: TRBJ2-2
abundance: NA
v_gene: TRBV7-2
d_gene: TRBD1

CDR3nt: TGTGCCAGCAGTTTGACAGGGAGCACTGAAGCTTTCTTT
CDR3aa: CASSLTGSTEAFF
j_gene: TRBJ1-1
abundance: few
v_gene: TRBV6-4
d_gene: TRBD1

CDR3nt: TGTGCCAGCAGCCCGAGTCAGGTCGTAAATGAGCAGTTCTTC
CDR3aa: CASSPSQVVNEQFF
j_gene: TRBJ2-1
abundance: NA
v_gene: TRBV7-3
d_gene: NA

CDR3nt: TGTGCCAGCAGCTTAGACCGGGGTTCAGGTGAAAAACTGTTTTTT
CDR3aa: CASSLDRGSGEKLFF
j_gene: TRBJ1-4
abundance: NA
v_gene: TRBV11-2
d_gene: NA

CDR3nt: TGCAGCGTTAAAGGAGGGACATCTGATGAAAAACTGTTTTTT
CDR3aa: CSVKGGTSDEKLFF
j_gene: TRBJ1-4
abundance: once
v_gene: TRBV29-1
d_gene: NA

CDR3nt: TGTGCCAGTTCCCGGGACAGGTTAATTGGAAACACCATATATTTT
CDR3aa: CASSRDRLIGNTIYF
j_gene: TRBJ1-3
abundance: once
v_gene: TRBV19
d_gene: TRBD1

CDR3nt: TGCGCCAGCAGCCATTTGGGACTAGCCGATCCTGAGCAGTTCTTC
CDR3aa: CASSHLGLADPEQFF
j_gene: TRBJ2-1
abundance: NA
v_gene: TRBV4-1
d_gene: TRBD2

CDR3nt: TGTGCCAGTAGTATGGGGAGCCTCGGAACAGATACGCAGTATTTT
CDR3aa: CASSMGSLGTDTQYF
j_gene: TRBJ2-3
abundance: NA
v_gene: TRBV19
d_gene: NA

CDR3nt: TGTGCCAGCAGTGAACAGGGTCTAGCGGGCCAAGAGACCCAGTACTTC
CDR3aa: CASSEQGLAGQETQYF
j_gene: TRBJ2-5
abundance: NA
v_gene: TRBV2
d_gene: TRBD2

CDR3nt: TGTGCCAGCAGTTTGGGGGGAAGCTTTAATGAAAAACTGTTTTTT
CDR3aa: CASSLGGSFNEKLFF
j_gene: TRBJ1-4
abundance: once
v_gene: TRBV28
d_gene: NA

CDR3nt: TGTGCCAGCAGCCAGGGACAGCTCGATGGCTACACCTTC
CDR3aa: CASSQGQLDGYTF
j_gene: TRBJ1-2
abundance: once
v_gene: TRBV11-2
d_gene: TRBD1

CDR3nt: TGTGCCAGCAGCTTAAGACTAGAGAGCTACAATGAGCAGTTCTTC
CDR3aa: CASSLRLESYNEQFF
j_gene: TRBJ2-1
abundance: NA
v_gene: TRBV7-3
d_gene: NA

CDR3nt: TGTGCCAGCAGCATTTTAATGGGGGGGGACACTGAAGCTTTCTTT
CDR3aa: CASSILMGGDTEAFF
j_gene: TRBJ1-1
abundance: NA
v_gene: TRBV5-4
d_gene: NA

CDR3nt: TGTGCCAGCAGTCGGTACACCATATATTTT
CDR3aa: CASSRYTIYF
j_gene: TRBJ1-3
abundance: NA
v_gene: TRBV28
d_gene: NA

CDR3nt: TGTGCCAGCAGCGTAATGGGGGGATTACCAGATACGCAGTATTTT
CDR3aa: CASSVMGGLPDTQYF
j_gene: TRBJ2-3
abundance: NA
v_gene: TRBV9
d_gene: NA

CDR3nt: TGCGCCAGCAGCCTTACTAGCGGAATCTACAATGAGCAGTTCTTC
CDR3aa: CASSLTSGIYNEQFF
j_gene: TRBJ2-1
abundance: NA
v_gene: TRBV5-1
d_gene: TRBD2

CDR3nt: TGTGCCAGCCGGGTGCCGGGACAGGGGGCCTACGAGCAGTACTTC
CDR3aa: CASRVPGQGAYEQYF
j_gene: TRBJ2-7
abundance: NA
v_gene: TRBV27
d_gene: TRBD1

CDR3nt: TGTGCCAGCAGCTTGACCGGGACAGGGGTTGAAAAACTGTTTTTT
CDR3aa: CASSLTGTGVEKLFF
j_gene: TRBJ1-4
abundance: NA
v_gene: TRBV7-9
d_gene: TRBD1

CDR3nt: TGTGCCAGCTCACGGGACTTGATGGACTTCCGCACAGATACGCAGTATTTT
CDR3aa: CASSRDLMDFRTDTQYF
j_gene: TRBJ2-3
abundance: NA
v_gene: TRBV18
d_gene: NA

CDR3nt: TGTGCCAGCAGCCTACCTGGAGGTAGACCTGAAGCTTTCTTT
CDR3aa: CASSLPGGRPEAFF
j_gene: TRBJ1-1
abundance: NA
v_gene: TRBV7-2
d_gene: NA

CDR3nt: TGTGCCAGTACCACCATCAACATCATCGGGACAACCTTTAACTATGGCTACACCTTC
CDR3aa: CASTTINIIGTTFNYGYTF
j_gene: TRBJ1-2
abundance: NA
v_gene: TRBV19
d_gene: NA

CDR3nt: TGCGCCAGCAGCTTAACAGTGGGCTCCTATAATTCACCCCTCCACTTT
CDR3aa: CASSLTVGSYNSPLHF
j_gene: TRBJ1-6
abundance: NA
v_gene: TRBV5-1
d_gene: NA

CDR3nt: TGTGCCAGCAACCCGTCGGGGTTCAATGAAAAACTGTTTTTT
CDR3aa: CASNPSGFNEKLFF
j_gene: TRBJ1-4
abundance: NA
v_gene: TRBV28
d_gene: NA

CDR3nt: TGTGCCAGCAGCGTAGCCCCGGGTGAAAAACTGTTTTTT
CDR3aa: CASSVAPGEKLFF
j_gene: TRBJ1-4
abundance: NA
v_gene: TRBV9
d_gene: NA

CDR3nt: TGTGCCATCCGCCGACAGGACAATCAGCCCCAGCATTTT
CDR3aa: CAIRRQDNQPQHF
j_gene: TRBJ1-5
abundance: NA
v_gene: TRBV10-3
d_gene: NA

CDR3nt: TGTGCCAGCAGCGTTGATCAGGGAAGTCAGCCCCAGCATTTT
CDR3aa: CASSVDQGSQPQHF
j_gene: TRBJ1-5
abundance: NA
v_gene: TRBV5-4
d_gene: NA

CDR3nt: TGTGCCAGCAGGCGAGCGGGAGGCTCCTACGAGCAGTACTTC
CDR3aa: CASRRAGGSYEQYF
j_gene: TRBJ2-7
abundance: NA
v_gene: TRBV13
d_gene: TRBD2

CDR3nt: TGTGCCAGCAGGCAACGACTAGCGGGAGCCTCCTACGAGCAGTACTTC
CDR3aa: CASRQRLAGASYEQYF
j_gene: TRBJ2-7
abundance: NA
v_gene: TRBV2
d_gene: TRBD2

CDR3nt: TGTGCCAGCAGCTTTTTACCACAGGGGATTGGAAGCTATGGCTACACCTTC
CDR3aa: CASSFLPQGIGSYGYTF
j_gene: TRBJ1-2
abundance: NA
v_gene: TRBV5-5
d_gene: TRBD1

CDR3nt: TGTGCCAGCAGCCCCGGGACAGTCAACTATGGCTACACCTTC
CDR3aa: CASSPGTVNYGYTF
j_gene: TRBJ1-2
abundance: NA
v_gene: TRBV7-2
d_gene: TRBD1